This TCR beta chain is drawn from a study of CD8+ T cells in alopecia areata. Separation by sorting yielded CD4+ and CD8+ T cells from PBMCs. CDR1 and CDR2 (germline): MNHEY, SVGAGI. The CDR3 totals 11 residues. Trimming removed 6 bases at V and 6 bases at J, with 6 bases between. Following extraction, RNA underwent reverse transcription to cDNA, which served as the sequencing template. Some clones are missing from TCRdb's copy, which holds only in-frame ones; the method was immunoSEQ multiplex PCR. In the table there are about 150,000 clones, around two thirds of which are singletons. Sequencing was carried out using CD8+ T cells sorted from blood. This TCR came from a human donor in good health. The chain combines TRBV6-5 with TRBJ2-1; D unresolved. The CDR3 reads CASSTTNEQFF. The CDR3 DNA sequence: TGTGCCAGCAGCACTACCAATGAGCAGTTCTTC.